These 29 T cell receptor beta chains originate from one sample sequenced in a study of T-cell memory formation after mild COVID-19 (dated by TCRdb to about 2021). Receptor amplification or capture employed 5' RACE. Sequencing relied on an Illumina NovaSeq 6000. TCRdb reran the public reads through fastp at Q25 and MiXCR, keeping productive beta chains. When rows share a CDR3 protein, they turn into one entry using the most common DNA and genes. Present in this sample are 300,000 to 350,000 distinct CDR3 sequences, roughly 13% of which were seen just once. Roughly a fifth of the sample is held by the ten biggest clonotypes. The sample consisted of PBMCs or a T cell subset sorted from them (not recorded which). The receptors were gathered from a man younger than 30 who had mild COVID-19 (a few samples of this study predate the infection). The sample titles of this study are shuffled in the database, so cell type and time point are left out; the donor was told from shared clones.

This clonotype was recorded once. V and J are TRBV11-2 and TRBJ2-3; no firm D call. The CDR3 is 12 residues long. Trimming stripped 4 bases from V and 6 bases from J, with 8 bases between. CDR1 and CDR2 from the germline V gene are SGHAT and FQNNGV. CDR3 bases: TGTGCCAGCAGCTCCCGCGTGGATACGCAGTATTTT. Translated, it gives CASSSRVDTQYF.

At least ten counts were recorded for this clonotype. V is TRBV9 and J is TRBJ2-5; a possible D gene is TRBD1 (6 bases). Germline lookup yields CDR1 SGDLS and CDR2 YYNGEE. V was shortened by 4 bases and J by 4 bases, with 20 bases between the two germline ends. The CDR3 loop spans 16 amino acids. DNA of the CDR3: TGTGCCAGCAGCCCAACCGCAGGGGTTCAAGGAGAGACCCAGTACTTC. Protein product: CASSPTAGVQGETQYF.

CDR3 in amino acids: CASTLQPEGFGELFF. The DNA of the CDR3 is TGTGCCAGCACCCTACAGCCGGAGGGTTTCGGGGAGCTGTTTTTT. The chain is built from TRBV6-2 or TRBV6-3 and TRBJ2-2, with D perhaps matching TRBD2 (6 bases). CDR1 and CDR2 from the germline V gene are MNHEY and SVGEGT. The CDR3 is 15 residues long. V was clipped by 7 bases and J by 7 bases, with 19 bases between them.

The chain uses TRBV5-4 and TRBJ2-1; 9 nucleotides align to TRBD1. Germline values: CDR1 SGHNT, CDR2 YYREEE (reference sequence). Trimming took 4 bases from V and 8 from J; bases not matched to a gene: 4. The CDR3 is 13 residues long. CDR3 in DNA: TGTGCCAGCAGCAAACAGGGGGCGGATGAGCAGTTCTTC. It is translated as CASSKQGADEQFF.

The chain couples TRBV12-3 or TRBV12-4 to TRBJ2-7, with TRBD1 identical over 9 bases. This CDR3 contains 15 residues. The V segment lost 6 bases and the J segment 6 bases; nucleotides outside the gene matches: 12. The CDR3 protein is CASSARDRDYFEQYF. CDR3 bases: TGTGCCAGCAGCGCCCGGGACAGGGATTACTTCGAGCAGTACTTC.

This clonotype was found a few times. The genes are TRBV3-1 and TRBJ2-5, with 10 bases lining up with TRBD2. Trimming at V came to 5 bases and at J to 6 bases, leaving 9 bases not matched to a gene. Germline lookup yields CDR1 LGHDT and CDR2 YNNKEL (reference sequence). The CDR3 is made up of 15 amino acids. CDR3 nucleotide sequence: TGTGCCAGCAGCAAAGGGGGACTAGCGAGACAGACCCAGTACTTC. Amino acids: CASSKGGLARQTQYF.

This clonotype appeared a few times. V is TRBV30 and J is TRBJ1-2; perhaps TRBD1 as D (6 bases). Germline V gives CDR1 GTSNPN, CDR2 SVGIG (reference sequence). The CDR3 has 11 amino acids. Trimming removed 1 base from V and 12 bases from J, with 12 bases in between. CDR3: CAWSEGGPNTF. The CDR3 DNA sequence: TGTGCCTGGAGTGAAGGGGGACCTAACACCTTC.

The chain couples TRBV3-1 to TRBJ2-3; D ambiguous. V lost 5 bases and J lost 6, with 12 bases in between. Germline CDR1 LGHDT, CDR2 YNNKEL (reference sequence). CDR3 length: 13 residues. CDR3: CASSTSGVDTQYF. In DNA form, the CDR3 reads TGTGCCAGCAGCACATCCGGCGTTGATACGCAGTATTTT.

This clonotype was picked up a small number of times. CDR3 residues: CASSQDPLRTTHYGYTF. The CDR3 DNA sequence: TGCGCCAGCAGCCAAGACCCACTCCGAACCACGCACTATGGCTACACCTTC. This sequence joins TRBV4-1 and TRBJ1-2; D gene ambiguous. The CDR3 runs 17 residues. CDR1 is MGHRA, CDR2 YSYEKL, per germline. V lost 0 bases to trimming and J lost 3 bases, with 17 bases between them.

This clonotype has a count of ten or more. Here the CDR3 DNA reads TGCGCCAGCAGCCAACTAGCGGGGGCGAACACCGGGGAGCTGTTTTTT. This encodes CASSQLAGANTGELFF. This chain uses TRBV4-3 with TRBJ2-2, with TRBD2 matching 10 bases. The V and J ends lost 2 bases and 0 bases, in that order; junction bases with no gene match: 0. CDR1 is LGHNA and CDR2 is YSLEER in the germline V gene. This CDR3 region has 16 residues.

The chain carries TRBV7-9 and TRBJ2-7, with TRBD1 as a possible D gene (6 bases). Trimming took 5 bases from V and 1 from J, leaving 12 bases between them. CDR1 is SEHNR and CDR2 is FQNEAQ in the germline V gene (reference sequence). The CDR3 has 14 amino acids. CDR3 in amino acids: CASSPPTGSYEQYF. CDR3 sequence (DNA): TGTGCCAGCAGCCCACCGACAGGTTCCTACGAGCAGTACTTC.

The rearrangement uses TRBV28 and TRBJ2-3; D is undetermined. Trimming removed 4 bases at V and 2 bases at J, with 16 bases between. The CDR3 loop spans 16 amino acids. The V gene's germline CDR1 is MDHEN and CDR2 SYDVKM. The DNA of the CDR3 is TGTGCCAGCAGTTCCCCGGACGCCCAGGTCACAGATACGCAGTATTTT. Translated, it gives CASSSPDAQVTDTQYF.

The sample holds a few counts of this clonotype. This chain joins TRBV18 and TRBJ2-7, with D perhaps TRBD1 or TRBD2 (5 bases each). The V gene lost 6 bases and the J gene lost 2 bases, with 14 bases spanning the gap. This CDR3 is built from 14 residues. Germline values: CDR1 KGHSH, CDR2 LQKENI. The CDR3 bases are TGTGCCAGCTCGCCGACCGGGACGGCCTACGAGCAGTACTTC. Its translation: CASSPTGTAYEQYF.

This clonotype was observed a few times. The genes are TRBV27 and TRBJ2-7, with TRBD2 as a possible D gene (6 bases). The germline V and J ends were trimmed by 3 bases and 6 bases, with 15 bases remaining between them. This CDR3 is 14 amino acids long. Germline V gene lookup returns CDR1 MNHEY and CDR2 SMNVEV (reference sequence). Here the CDR3 reads CASSLSPAGPEQYF. DNA of the CDR3: TGTGCCAGCAGTTTGAGTCCCGCGGGGCCCGAGCAGTACTTC.

The chain joins TRBV7-9 to TRBJ2-3; D not resolved. V lost 4 bases and J 2 bases, leaving 10 bases between the germline ends. Germline V gives CDR1 SEHNR, CDR2 FQNEAQ (reference sequence). The CDR3 is 14 residues long. This CDR3 reads CASSYQDLTDTQYF. CDR3 coding DNA: TGTGCCAGCAGCTACCAGGACCTCACAGATACGCAGTATTTT.

This clonotype has a count of ten or more. The chain links TRBV5-1 to TRBJ2-1, with D unresolved. In germline, CDR1 is SGHRS, CDR2 YFSETQ. This CDR3 has 15 amino acids. V dropped 8 bases and J dropped 5 bases, with 20 bases sitting between them. CDR3 loop: CASSAAVLTNNEQFF. The CDR3, as DNA: TGCGCCAGTAGTGCGGCCGTCCTCACAAACAATGAGCAGTTCTTC.

The chain couples TRBV24-1 to TRBJ1-1; D might be TRBD1 (5 bases). Trimming shortened V by 4 bases and J by 8 bases, and 10 bases separated the two germline ends. CDR1 and CDR2 (germline): KGHDR, SFDVKD. The CDR3 runs 12 residues. Here the CDR3 reads CATSDGHSEAFF. The CDR3 nucleotides read TGTGCCACCAGTGACGGACATTCGGAAGCTTTCTTT.

This chain links TRBV19 with TRBJ2-3, with D unclear. Germline values: CDR1 LNHDA, CDR2 SQIVND (reference sequence). The CDR3 runs 15 residues. Trimming shortened V by 4 bases and J by 0 bases, and 11 bases separated the two germline ends. The CDR3 nucleotides read TGTGCCAGTAGTAAGACTTCGACTAGCACAGATACGCAGTATTTT. Protein: CASSKTSTSTDTQYF. The full variable domain, its missing parts supplied by reference TRBV19 and TRBJ2-3, is DGGITQSPKYLFRKEGQNVTLSCEQNLNHDAMYWYRQDPGQGLRLIYYSQIVNDFQKGDIAEGYSVSREKKESFPLTVTSAQKNPTAFYLCASSKTSTSTDTQYFGPGTRLTVL.

A few counts support this clonotype. The rearrangement links TRBV6-2 or TRBV6-3 to TRBJ2-1, with 8 bases aligning to TRBD2. V lost 8 bases to trimming and J lost 3 bases; unmatched junction nucleotides: 12. The CDR3 extends over 16 amino acids. CDR1 is MNHEY, CDR2 SVGEGT, per germline. For the CDR3, the DNA is TGTGCCAGCCCCCCTTCGGCGGGGGGCGACTACAATGAGCAGTTCTTC. It translates to CASPPSAGGDYNEQFF.

This clonotype was picked up many times. This rearrangement joins TRBV5-5 to TRBJ1-1; D unresolved. The V end was cut by 4 bases, the J end by 3 bases, with 7 bases between. The CDR3 spans 12 residues. Germline CDR1 reads SGHKS; CDR2 reads YYEKEE (reference sequence). CDR3 sequence: CASSLWDTEAFF. The CDR3 nucleotides are TGTGCCAGCAGCCTCTGGGACACTGAAGCTTTCTTT.

This clonotype has a handful of counts. This chain joins TRBV21-1 and TRBJ1-5; the table names TRBD1, a call not compared with the DNA. TRBV21-1 is described as a pseudogene. This CDR3 comprises 18 residues. CDR3 in amino acids: CASSRQRGTGRCMQPQHF. The CDR3 coding sequence is TGTGCCAGCAGCCGTCAAAGAGGGACAGGGCGATGTATGCAGCCCCAGCATTTT.

The V gene is TRBV5-1, the J gene TRBJ2-7; no clear D. This CDR3 comprises 12 residues. CDR1 SGHRS and CDR2 YFSETQ come from the germline V gene. V was shortened by 5 bases and J by 3 bases, with 9 bases between the two germline ends. The CDR3, as DNA: TGCGCCAGCAGAGGTTCAGTCTACGAGCAGTACTTC. Protein product: CASRGSVYEQYF.

This clonotype has at least ten counts. The chain joins TRBV12-3 or TRBV12-4 to TRBJ2-7; 7 bases are a match to TRBD1. V dropped 9 bases and J dropped 3; count of bases not matched to a gene: 8. The CDR3 totals 13 residues. The CDR3 nucleotides read TGTGCCAGGACAACAGGGGTGATCTACGAGCAGTACGTC. It specifies CARTTGVIYEQYV.

This clonotype was counted at least ten times. V is TRBV7-9 and J is TRBJ1-1; no reliable D call. Germline V lookup: CDR1 SEHNR, CDR2 FQNEAQ (reference sequence). The CDR3 extends over 11 amino acids. V lost 2 bases and J lost 5, with 3 bases in between. The CDR3 loop is CASSLRTEAFF. In nucleotides, the CDR3 is TGTGCCAGCAGCTTAAGGACTGAAGCTTTCTTT.

This clonotype was seen more than once but under ten times. This chain joins TRBV29-1 and TRBJ2-3; D is perhaps TRBD1 or TRBD2 (6 bases each). The CDR3 has 15 amino acids. The V and J ends lost 3 bases and 0 bases respectively, with 13 bases between them. Germline V CDR1 and CDR2: SQVTM, ANQGSEA. The CDR3 nucleotides are TGCAGCGTTGACCCGGGGGCAGGTAGCACAGATACGCAGTATTTT. Translated: CSVDPGAGSTDTQYF.

The V and J genes are TRBV18 and TRBJ2-1; possible D gene TRBD1, 6 bases. The CDR3 has 16 amino acids. V lost 1 base and J lost 10, with 20 bases in between. Germline CDR1 reads KGHSH; CDR2 reads LQKENI. The CDR3 DNA sequence: TGTGCCAGCTCACCACTCCCCGGGGCAGGGGTATTGGAGCAGTTCTTC. Translating gives CASSPLPGAGVLEQFF.

This chain uses TRBV27 with TRBJ2-7; a possible D gene is TRBD1 (6 bases). The CDR3 is 14 residues long. V was shortened by 0 bases and J by 3 bases, with 9 bases between the two germline ends. Germline V gene data show CDR1 as MNHEY and CDR2 as SMNVEV (reference sequence). The CDR3 loop reads CASSLSPRGYEQYF. Written as DNA, the CDR3 is TGTGCCAGCAGTTTATCGCCCAGGGGCTACGAGCAGTACTTC.

The V call is TRBV15, the J call TRBJ1-5; D remains unclear. The V gene lost 0 bases and the J gene lost 4 bases, with 13 bases spanning the gap. CDR3 size: 16 residues. The germline V gene encodes CDR1 LNHNV and CDR2 YYDKDF (reference sequence). CDR3 amino acids: CATSRDRVPGNQPQHF. CDR3 nucleotides: TGTGCCACCAGCAGAGATAGGGTCCCCGGGAATCAGCCCCAGCATTTT.

The chain couples TRBV7-2 to TRBJ1-1; no definite D call. The CDR3 runs to 12 residues. V lost 3 bases and J lost 3, with 5 bases in between. In germline, CDR1 is SGHTA, CDR2 FQGNSA. The CDR3 region has the DNA TGTGCCAGCAGCTTCCAGGACACTGAAGCTTTCTTT. The encoded protein is CASSFQDTEAFF.